This T cell receptor (beta chain) was documented in a study of molecular identifiers for immune sequencing clone quantification. The sample holds many counts of this clonotype. Each CDR3 protein gets one entry after TCRdb re-called the PCR reads with MiXCR. The table shows roughly 90,000 distinct CDR3 sequences, with over 15% occurring only once. The V and J ends lost 3 bases and 4 bases, in that order; junction bases with no gene match: 8. Per the germline V gene, CDR1 is LGHNT and CDR2 is FRNRAP. The CDR3 is made up of 16 amino acids. This TCR derives from a human donor in good health. Some libraries in this study had Jurkat cell RNA spiked in. The V and J genes are TRBV12-5 and TRBJ2-3, with 9 positions matching TRBD1. The sequenced sample was naive CD8+ T cells from blood, with Jurkat cell RNA spiked in. Sample subset: FACS-sorted CD8+CD4-CCR7+CD45RA+ naive T cells. The DNA of the CDR3 is TGTGCTAGTGGTTTAGTTACAGGGGGCTTGGCAGATACGCAGTATTTT. Residues: CASGLVTGGLADTQYF.